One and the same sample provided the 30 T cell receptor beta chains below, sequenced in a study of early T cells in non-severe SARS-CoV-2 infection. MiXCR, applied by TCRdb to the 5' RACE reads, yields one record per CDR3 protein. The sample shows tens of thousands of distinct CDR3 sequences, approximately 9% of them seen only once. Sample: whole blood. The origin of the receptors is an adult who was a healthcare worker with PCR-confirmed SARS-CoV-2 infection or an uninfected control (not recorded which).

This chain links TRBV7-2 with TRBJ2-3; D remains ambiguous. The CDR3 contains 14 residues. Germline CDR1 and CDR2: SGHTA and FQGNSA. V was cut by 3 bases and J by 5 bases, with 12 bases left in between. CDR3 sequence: CASSFGTQGDTQYF. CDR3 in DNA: TGTGCCAGCAGCTTCGGCACCCAAGGAGATACGCAGTATTTT.

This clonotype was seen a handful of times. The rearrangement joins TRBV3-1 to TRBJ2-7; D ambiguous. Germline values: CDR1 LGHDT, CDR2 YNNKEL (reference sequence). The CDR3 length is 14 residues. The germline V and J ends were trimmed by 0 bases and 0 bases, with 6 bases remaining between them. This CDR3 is CASSQEIPSYEQYF. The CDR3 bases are TGTGCCAGCAGCCAAGAAATTCCCTCCTACGAGCAGTACTTC.

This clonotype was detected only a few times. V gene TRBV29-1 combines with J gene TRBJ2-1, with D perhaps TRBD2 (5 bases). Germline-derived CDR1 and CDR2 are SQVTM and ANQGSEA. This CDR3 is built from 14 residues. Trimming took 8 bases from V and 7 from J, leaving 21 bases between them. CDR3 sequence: CSSWRLRAGNEQFF. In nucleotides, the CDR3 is TGCAGCTCTTGGCGTTTGAGGGCCGGGAATGAGCAGTTCTTC.

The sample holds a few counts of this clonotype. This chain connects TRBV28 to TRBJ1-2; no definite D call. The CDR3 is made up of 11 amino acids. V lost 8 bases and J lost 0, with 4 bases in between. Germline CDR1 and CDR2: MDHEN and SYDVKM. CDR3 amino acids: CASVSNYGYTF. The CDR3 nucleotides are TGTGCCAGCGTATCTAACTATGGCTACACCTTC.

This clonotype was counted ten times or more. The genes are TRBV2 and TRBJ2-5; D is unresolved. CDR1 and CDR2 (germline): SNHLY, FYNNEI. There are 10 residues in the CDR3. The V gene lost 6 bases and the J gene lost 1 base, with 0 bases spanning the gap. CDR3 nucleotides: TGTGCCAGCAGCCAAGAGACCCAGTACTTC. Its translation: CASSQETQYF.

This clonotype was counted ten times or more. CDR3 bases: TGTGCCAGCAGCTTGGTCAGGGAAAATTGCACTGAAGCTTTCTTT. Protein sequence: CASSLVRENCTEAFF. This sequence joins TRBV5-6 and TRBJ1-1, with a tentative D call TRBD1 (5 bases). The ends were cut back, 0 bases at V and 4 bases at J, with 13 bases in the middle. The CDR3 covers 15 residues. The V gene's germline CDR1 is SGHDT and CDR2 YYEEEE.

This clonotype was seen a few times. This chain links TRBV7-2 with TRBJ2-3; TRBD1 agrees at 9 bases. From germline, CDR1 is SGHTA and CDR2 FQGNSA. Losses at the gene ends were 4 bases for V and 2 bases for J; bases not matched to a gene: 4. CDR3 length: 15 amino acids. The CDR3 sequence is CASSWDRENTDTQYF. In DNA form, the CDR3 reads TGTGCCAGCAGCTGGGACAGGGAAAACACAGATACGCAGTATTTT.

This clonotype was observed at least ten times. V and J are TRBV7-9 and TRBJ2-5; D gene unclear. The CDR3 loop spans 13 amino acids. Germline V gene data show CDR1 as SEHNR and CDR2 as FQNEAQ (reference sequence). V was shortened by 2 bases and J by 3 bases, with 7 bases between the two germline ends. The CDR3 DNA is TGTGCCAGCAGCTTAAGGGAAGAAGAGACCCAGTACTTC. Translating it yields CASSLREEETQYF.

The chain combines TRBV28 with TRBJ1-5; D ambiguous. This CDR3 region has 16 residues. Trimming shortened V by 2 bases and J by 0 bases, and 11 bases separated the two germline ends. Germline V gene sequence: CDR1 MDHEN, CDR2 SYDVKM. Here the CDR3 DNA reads TGTGCCAGCAGTTTAGTAGCCGGATTTAGCAATCAGCCCCAGCATTTT. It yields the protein CASSLVAGFSNQPQHF.

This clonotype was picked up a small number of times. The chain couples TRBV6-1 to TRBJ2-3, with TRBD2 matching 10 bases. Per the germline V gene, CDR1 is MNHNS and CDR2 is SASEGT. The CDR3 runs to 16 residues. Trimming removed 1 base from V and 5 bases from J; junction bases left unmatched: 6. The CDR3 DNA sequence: TGTGCCAGCAGTGAAGGGGGGACTAGCGTAAGAGATACGCAGTATTTT. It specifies CASSEGGTSVRDTQYF.

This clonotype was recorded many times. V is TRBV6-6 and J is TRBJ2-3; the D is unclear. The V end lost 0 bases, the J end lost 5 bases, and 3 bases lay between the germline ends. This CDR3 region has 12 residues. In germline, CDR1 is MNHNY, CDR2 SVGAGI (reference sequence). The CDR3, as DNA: TGTGCCAGCAGTTACTCGATAGATACGCAGTATTTT. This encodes CASSYSIDTQYF.

CDR3 sequence reads: CSATTGLETQYF. The CDR3, as DNA: TGCAGTGCAACTACAGGGCTGGAGACCCAGTACTTC. The J gene is TRBJ2-5, the V gene TRBV20-1; possible D gene TRBD1, 6 bases. This CDR3 has 12 amino acids. V was clipped by 6 bases and J by 5 bases, with 13 bases between them. CDR1 is DFQATT, CDR2 SNEGSKA, per germline (reference sequence).

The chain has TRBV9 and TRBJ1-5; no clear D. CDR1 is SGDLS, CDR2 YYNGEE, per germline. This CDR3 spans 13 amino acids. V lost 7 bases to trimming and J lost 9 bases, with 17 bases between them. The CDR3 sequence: CASADADFGPQHF. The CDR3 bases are TGTGCCAGCGCCGACGCAGACTTTGGGCCCCAGCATTTT.

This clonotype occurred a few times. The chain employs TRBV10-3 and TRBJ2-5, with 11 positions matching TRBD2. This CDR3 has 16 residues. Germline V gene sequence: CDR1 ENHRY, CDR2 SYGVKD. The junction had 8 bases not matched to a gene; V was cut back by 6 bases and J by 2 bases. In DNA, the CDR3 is TGTGCCATCAGGGGGGGGACTAGCGGAGCGCAAGAGACCCAGTACTTC. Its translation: CAIRGGTSGAQETQYF.

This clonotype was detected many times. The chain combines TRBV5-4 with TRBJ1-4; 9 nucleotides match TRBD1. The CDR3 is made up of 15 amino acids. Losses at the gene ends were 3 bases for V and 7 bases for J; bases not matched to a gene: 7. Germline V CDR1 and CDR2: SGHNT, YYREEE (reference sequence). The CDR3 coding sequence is TGTGCCAGCAGCTCGAACAGGGGGCTCACTGAAAAACTGTTTTTT. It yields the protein CASSSNRGLTEKLFF.

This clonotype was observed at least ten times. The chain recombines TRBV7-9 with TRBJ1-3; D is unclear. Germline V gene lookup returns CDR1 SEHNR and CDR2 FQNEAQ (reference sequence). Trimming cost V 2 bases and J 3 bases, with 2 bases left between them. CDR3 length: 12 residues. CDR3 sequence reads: CASSLNGNTIYF. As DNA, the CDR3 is TGTGCCAGCAGCTTAAATGGAAACACCATATATTTT.

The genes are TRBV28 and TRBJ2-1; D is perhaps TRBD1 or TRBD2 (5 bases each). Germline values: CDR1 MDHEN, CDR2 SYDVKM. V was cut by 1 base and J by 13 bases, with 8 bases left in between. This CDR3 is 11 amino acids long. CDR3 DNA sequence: TGTGCCAGCAGTTTATCGGGACGTCAGTTCTTC. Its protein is CASSLSGRQFF.

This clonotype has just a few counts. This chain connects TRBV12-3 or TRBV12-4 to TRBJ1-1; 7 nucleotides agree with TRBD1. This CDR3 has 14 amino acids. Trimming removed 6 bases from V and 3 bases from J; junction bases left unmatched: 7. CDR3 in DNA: TGTGCCAGCAGGATGATCAGGGGGGACACTGAAGCTTTCTTT. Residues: CASRMIRGDTEAFF.

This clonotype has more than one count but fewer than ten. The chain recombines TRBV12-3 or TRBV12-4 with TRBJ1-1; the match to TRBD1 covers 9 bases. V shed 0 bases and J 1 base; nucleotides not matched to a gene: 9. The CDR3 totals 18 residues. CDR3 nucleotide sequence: TGTGCCAGCAGTTTAGCGCTAAAAATGGGACAGGGGAACACTGAAGCTTTCTTT. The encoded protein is CASSLALKMGQGNTEAFF.

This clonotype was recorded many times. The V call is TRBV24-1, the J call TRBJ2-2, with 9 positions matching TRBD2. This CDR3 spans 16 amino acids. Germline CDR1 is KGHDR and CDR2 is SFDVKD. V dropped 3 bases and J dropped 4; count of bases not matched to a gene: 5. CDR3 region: CATSDTLAGSTGELFF. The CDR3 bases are TGTGCCACCAGTGATACCCTAGCGGGAAGCACCGGGGAGCTGTTTTTT.

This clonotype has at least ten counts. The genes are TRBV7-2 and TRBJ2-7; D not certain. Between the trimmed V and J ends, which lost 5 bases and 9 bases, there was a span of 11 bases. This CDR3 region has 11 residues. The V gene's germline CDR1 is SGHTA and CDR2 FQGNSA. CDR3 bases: TGTGCCAGCAGCAGTAGTGTGTGGCAGTACTTC. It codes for CASSSSVWQYF.

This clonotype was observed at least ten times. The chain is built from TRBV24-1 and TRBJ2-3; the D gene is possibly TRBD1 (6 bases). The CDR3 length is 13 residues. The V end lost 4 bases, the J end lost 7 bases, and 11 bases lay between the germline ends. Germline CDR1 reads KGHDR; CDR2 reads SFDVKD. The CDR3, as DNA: TGTGCCACCAGTGAACAGGGTTTGTATACGCAGTATTTT. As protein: CATSEQGLYTQYF.

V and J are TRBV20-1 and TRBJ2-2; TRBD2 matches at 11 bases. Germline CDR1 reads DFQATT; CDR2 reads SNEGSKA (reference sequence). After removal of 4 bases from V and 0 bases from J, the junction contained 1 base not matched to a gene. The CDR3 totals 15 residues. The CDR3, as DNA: TGCAGTGCTATAGCGGGAGGGCCGAACACCGGGGAGCTGTTTTTT. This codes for CSAIAGGPNTGELFF.

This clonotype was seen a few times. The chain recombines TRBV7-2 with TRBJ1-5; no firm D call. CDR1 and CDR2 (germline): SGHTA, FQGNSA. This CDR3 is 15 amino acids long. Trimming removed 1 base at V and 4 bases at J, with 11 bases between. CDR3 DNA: TGTGCCAGCAGCTTAGTAAGTGGGTTGAATCAGCCCCAGCATTTT. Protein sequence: CASSLVSGLNQPQHF. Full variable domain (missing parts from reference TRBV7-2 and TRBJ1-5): GAGVSQSPSNKVTEKGKDVELRCDPISGHTALYWYRQSLGQGLEFLIYFQGNSAPDKSGLPSDRFSAERTGGSVSTLTIQRTQQEDSAVYLCASSLVSGLNQPQHFGDGTRLSIL.

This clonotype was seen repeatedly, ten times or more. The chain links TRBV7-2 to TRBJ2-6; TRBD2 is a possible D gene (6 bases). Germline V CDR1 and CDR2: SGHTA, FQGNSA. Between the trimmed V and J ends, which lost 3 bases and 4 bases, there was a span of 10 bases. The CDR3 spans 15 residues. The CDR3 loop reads CASSLGGSGANVLTF. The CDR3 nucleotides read TGTGCCAGCAGCTTGGGAGGATCCGGGGCCAACGTCCTGACTTTC.

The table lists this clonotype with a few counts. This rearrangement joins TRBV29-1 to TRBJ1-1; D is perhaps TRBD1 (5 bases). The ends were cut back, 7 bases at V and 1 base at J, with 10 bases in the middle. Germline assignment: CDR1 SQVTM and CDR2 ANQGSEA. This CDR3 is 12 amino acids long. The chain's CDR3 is CSGGDGNTEAFF. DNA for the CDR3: TGCAGCGGGGGGGACGGGAACACTGAAGCTTTCTTT.

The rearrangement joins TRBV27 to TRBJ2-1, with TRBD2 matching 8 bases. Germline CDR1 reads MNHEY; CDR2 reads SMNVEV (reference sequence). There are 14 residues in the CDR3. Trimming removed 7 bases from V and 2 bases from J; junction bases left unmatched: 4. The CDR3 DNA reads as TGTGCCAGCACTCGAGCGGGAGCCTACAATGAGCAGTTCTTC. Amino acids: CASTRAGAYNEQFF.

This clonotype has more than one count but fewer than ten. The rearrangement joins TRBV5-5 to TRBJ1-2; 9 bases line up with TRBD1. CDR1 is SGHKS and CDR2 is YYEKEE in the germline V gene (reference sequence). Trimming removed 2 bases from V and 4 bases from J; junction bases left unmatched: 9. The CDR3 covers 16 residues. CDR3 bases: TGTGCCAGCAGCTTTTACCATGGGACAGGGCCCTATGGCTACACCTTC. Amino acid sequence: CASSFYHGTGPYGYTF.

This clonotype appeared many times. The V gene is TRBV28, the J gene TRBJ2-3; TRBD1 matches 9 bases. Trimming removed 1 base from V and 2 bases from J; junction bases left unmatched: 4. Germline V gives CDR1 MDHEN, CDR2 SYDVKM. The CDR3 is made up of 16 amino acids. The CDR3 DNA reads TGTGCCAGCAGTTTATCCGGACAGGGGTACACAGATACGCAGTATTTT. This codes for CASSLSGQGYTDTQYF.

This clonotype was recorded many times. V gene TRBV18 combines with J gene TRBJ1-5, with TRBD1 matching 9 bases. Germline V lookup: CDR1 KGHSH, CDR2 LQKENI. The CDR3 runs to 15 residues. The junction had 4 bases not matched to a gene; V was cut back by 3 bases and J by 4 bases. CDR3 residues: CASSPGTGNNQPQHF. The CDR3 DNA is TGTGCCAGCTCACCCGGGACAGGGAATAATCAGCCCCAGCATTTT.